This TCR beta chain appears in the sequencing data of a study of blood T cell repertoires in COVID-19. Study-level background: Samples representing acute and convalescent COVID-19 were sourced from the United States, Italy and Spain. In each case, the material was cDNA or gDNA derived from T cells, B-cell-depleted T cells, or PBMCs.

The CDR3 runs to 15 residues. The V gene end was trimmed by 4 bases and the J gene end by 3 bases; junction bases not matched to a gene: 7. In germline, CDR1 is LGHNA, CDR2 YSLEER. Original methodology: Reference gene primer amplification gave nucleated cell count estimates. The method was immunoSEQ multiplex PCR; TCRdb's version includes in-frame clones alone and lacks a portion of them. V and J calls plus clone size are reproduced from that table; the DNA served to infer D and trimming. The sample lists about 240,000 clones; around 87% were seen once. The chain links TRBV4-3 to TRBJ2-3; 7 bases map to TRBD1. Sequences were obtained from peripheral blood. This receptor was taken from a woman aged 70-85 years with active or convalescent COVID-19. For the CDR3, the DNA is TGCGCCAGCAGCCTCGGACAGGAAGGGACAGATACGCAGTATTTT. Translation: CASSLGQEGTDTQYF.